The clone carrying this T cell receptor beta chain was detected once. Antigen: not known. The data originate from a study of shared clonotypes between healthy human individuals. On the study more broadly: Used for every donor were three CD4 naive, three CD4 memory, two CD8 naive and one CD8 memory plate. Whole-study results and caveats: Clonotype sharing among donors likely depends on sequencing depth.

As defined, naive CD8 cells were CD45RO-negative and positively selected for CCR7, with terminally differentiated effector memory CD45RA+ cells excluded. Donors were healthy HIV-negative adults without recent acute infections or vaccinations. Germline V lookup: CDR1 SEHNR, CDR2 FQNEAQ (reference sequence). Deletions cut 1 base from V and 3 bases from J, with 10 bases between. CDR3 length equals 14 residues. Original data processing: In the immunoSEQ data, sequences were junction-only and lacked quality scores, so filtering differed. The table came from immunoSEQ multiplex PCR; TCRdb's copy has only in-frame clones and leaves some out. Clonal size and the V and J genes are those of that table, whereas D and trimming came from the DNA. The table lists 1.5 million to 2.5 million clones, about 95% of them singletons.

The rearrangement uses TRBV7-9 and TRBJ2-7; D gene unclear. Sequencing was done on a sample of naive CD8+ T cells sorted from blood. The receptor was derived from a man aged 18 to 29 in good health. The CDR3 reads CASSLGPENYEQYF. The CDR3 region has the DNA TGTGCCAGCAGCTTAGGTCCGGAGAACTACGAGCAGTACTTC.